This record covers a single TCR beta chain. The sample holds a few counts of this clonotype. Its antigen remains undetermined. The input lacks base qualities; no much larger clone sits a single base away. This record belongs to a study of CD8 T cells in ankylosing spondylitis listed by TCRdb under 2017. As for the study more broadly: The study set out to find disease-linked TCR variants by profiling T cell receptor beta repertoires in ankylosing spondylitis patients and healthy donors. The whole study cohort included 85 to 120 healthy donors and 25 ankylosing spondylitis patients. Peripheral blood was sampled, and synovial fluid was also collected from ankylosing spondylitis patients. The paper as a whole reports these results and caveats: According to the report, matched synovial fluid samples from ankylosing spondylitis patients were significantly enriched for the disease-linked clones. In peripheral blood, the disease-linked clones were found at relatively low frequencies and had a CD8+ phenotype. Some motif variants had previously been reported in the synovial fluid and blood of reactive arthritis patients, which suggests shared mechanisms of disease initiation. A TCR beta motif of seven or eight highly homologous amino acid variants appeared characteristic of blood from ankylosing spondylitis patients.

Per the germline V gene, SGDLS is the CDR1 and YYNGEE is the CDR2. Relative to germline, V is 0 bases shorter and J is 4 bases shorter, with 16 bases between their ends. Including cysteine and phenylalanine, the CDR3 has 17 amino acids. CDR3 DNA is the only sequence kept; it has 51 bases, read in frame from the first base. Sequenced using an Illumina HiSeq 2500. Quantitative 5'-RACE with molecular barcodes was used to prepare TCR beta libraries. Regarding the original processing steps: A new computational method based on a probabilistic model of VDJ rearrangement was used to identify disease-linked TCR variants. TCRdb trimmed the raw reads at Q25, called clones with MiXCR and kept productive beta chains. Each CDR3 protein appears once, grouped with its most common genes and DNA. Here the V and J calls rest on TCRdb's processing, not on the authors' analysis. Across this sample there are under 150,000 distinct CDR3 sequences, with roughly a sixth seen only once. The ten most abundant clones make up roughly 30% of the sample.

Sample: blood, either unsorted or a sorted T cell fraction (not recorded which). The chain links TRBV9 with TRBJ2-2; the D gene is perhaps TRBD2, from 6 matching bases. The receptor was isolated from a male donor with ankylosing spondylitis. The bases read TGTGCCAGCAGCGTAGTCGGGCTAGCGCTGAGCACCGGGGAGCTGTTTTTT. Its translation reads: CASSVVGLALSTGELFF.